Listed below are T cell receptor beta chains from one sample, sequenced in a study of CXCR3-negative and CXCR3-positive naive CD8 T cells. After re-calling the 5' RACE reads, TCRdb lists one entry per CDR3 protein, DNA absent. Its table records tens of thousands of distinct CDR3 sequences. Sample: naive CXCR3- CD8+ T cells from blood. These receptor sequences come from a human donor in good health. Some clones in this sample may be carry-over from other donors' samples. Both conserved end residues are part of each CDR3. Each record gives: CDR3 protein, J gene, V gene.

CDR3 protein: CSVVGVYEQYF
J gene: TRBJ2-7
V gene: TRBV29-1

CDR3 protein: CASSSALAGGPVDTQYF
J gene: TRBJ2-3
V gene: TRBV7-3

CDR3 protein: CASSPTVMGMDAYGYTF
J gene: TRBJ1-2
V gene: TRBV12-3/TRBV12-4

CDR3 protein: CASSQEVIRGGDEKLFF
J gene: TRBJ1-4
V gene: TRBV4-3

CDR3 protein: CASSLGGGETNEQFF
J gene: TRBJ2-1
V gene: TRBV7-6

CDR3 protein: CASSSEIPAYNEQFF
J gene: TRBJ2-1
V gene: TRBV7-8

CDR3 protein: CSARDLGRGQYEQYF
J gene: TRBJ2-7
V gene: TRBV20-1

CDR3 protein: CASSILADQETQYF
J gene: TRBJ2-5
V gene: TRBV19

CDR3 protein: CASSQATGGYEQYF
J gene: TRBJ2-7
V gene: TRBV14

CDR3 protein: CASSSGTGDTF
J gene: TRBJ1-2
V gene: TRBV7-9

CDR3 protein: CASSLTQAGNTIYF
J gene: TRBJ1-3
V gene: TRBV6-5

CDR3 protein: CASSKAEGTESNQPQHF
J gene: TRBJ1-5
V gene: TRBV21-1

CDR3 protein: CASSLGPPGSQETQYF
J gene: TRBJ2-5
V gene: TRBV7-8

CDR3 protein: CASSRGLEETQYF
J gene: TRBJ2-5
V gene: TRBV4-1

CDR3 protein: CASSPVRAPGNTEAFF
J gene: TRBJ1-1
V gene: TRBV4-1

CDR3 protein: CASSLQLSTDTQYF
J gene: TRBJ2-3
V gene: TRBV12-3/TRBV12-4

CDR3 protein: CASREGTPYNEQFF
J gene: TRBJ2-1
V gene: TRBV7-6

CDR3 protein: CASSLRWKETQYF
J gene: TRBJ2-5
V gene: TRBV28

CDR3 protein: CASSSGQAHEQYF
J gene: TRBJ2-7
V gene: TRBV7-9

CDR3 protein: CASSSRTGTHEQYF
J gene: TRBJ2-7
V gene: TRBV28

CDR3 protein: CASSYSDRGQPYEQYF
J gene: TRBJ2-7
V gene: TRBV6-2/TRBV6-3

CDR3 protein: CASSLGAGLSYEQYF
J gene: TRBJ2-7
V gene: TRBV12-3/TRBV12-4

CDR3 protein: CASSPGTGSITGELFF
J gene: TRBJ2-2
V gene: TRBV7-9

CDR3 protein: CASSTGQGFYEQYF
J gene: TRBJ2-7
V gene: TRBV5-5

CDR3 protein: CASSLGVNTGELFF
J gene: TRBJ2-2
V gene: TRBV7-2

CDR3 protein: CATGQPTGELFF
J gene: TRBJ2-2
V gene: TRBV6-4